A single sample is the source of the 21 T cell receptor beta chains below, sequenced in a study of CD8 T cells in ankylosing spondylitis. One entry per CDR3 protein results from TCRdb running MiXCR on the 5' RACE reads. This sample has 350,000 to 400,000 distinct CDR3 sequences, with roughly 20% found just once. The sequencing sample was made of blood, either unsorted or a sorted T cell fraction (not recorded which). The receptors were gathered from a male donor with ankylosing spondylitis or in good health (not recorded which).

This clonotype was counted a few times. The chain joins TRBV12-3 or TRBV12-4 to TRBJ2-3, with D perhaps matching TRBD1 (5 bases). This CDR3 comprises 15 residues. Trimming left V 6 bases short and J 3 bases short, with 16 bases between. The CDR3 here is CASSPEDTYTDTQYF. CDR3 bases: TGTGCCAGCAGCCCTGAGGACACCTATACAGATACGCAGTATTTT.

The rearrangement links TRBV27 to TRBJ1-1, with D perhaps TRBD1 (6 bases). The CDR3 totals 14 residues. V lost 3 bases and J lost 1, with 9 bases in between. Germline values: CDR1 MNHEY, CDR2 SMNVEV (reference sequence). The CDR3 sequence is CASSFSDRNTEAFF. CDR3 DNA sequence: TGTGCCAGCAGTTTTTCGGACAGGAACACTGAAGCTTTCTTT.

The chain couples TRBV13 to TRBJ2-5, with unresolved D. The CDR3 is 14 residues long. The V end lost 2 bases, the J end lost 3 bases, and 10 bases lay between the germline ends. Germline CDR1 reads PRHDT; CDR2 reads FYEKMQ (reference sequence). The CDR3 here is CASSLWEQKETQYF. The CDR3 DNA reads TGTGCCAGCAGCTTATGGGAACAAAAAGAGACCCAGTACTTC.

The V call is TRBV2, the J call TRBJ2-2; 8 positions agree with TRBD2. Unmatched junction bases numbered 4, after V lost 4 bases and J lost 3 bases. From germline, CDR1 is SNHLY and CDR2 FYNNEI. The CDR3 is made up of 15 amino acids. The CDR3 DNA follows: TGTGCCAGCAGTGTAGCGGGGTCGGACACCGGGGAGCTGTTTTTT. Protein: CASSVAGSDTGELFF.

This chain joins TRBV30 and TRBJ2-1; D uncertain. The CDR3 runs 14 residues. The germline gives CDR1 GTSNPN, CDR2 SVGIG (reference sequence). Between the trimmed V and J ends, which lost 4 bases and 3 bases, there was a span of 13 bases. The CDR3 bases are TGTGCCTGGACGATGGCTGCAAACTACAATGAGCAGTTCTTC. Protein sequence: CAWTMAANYNEQFF.

The chain combines TRBV7-9 with TRBJ2-7; 11 bases line up with TRBD2. The CDR3 sequence is 15 residues long. The germline V gene encodes CDR1 SEHNR and CDR2 FQNEAQ (reference sequence). Unmatched junction bases numbered 8, after V lost 5 bases and J lost 5 bases. The CDR3 region has the DNA TGTGCCAGCAGCAAAGCGGGACTAGCGGTCGACGAGCAGTACTTC. This encodes CASSKAGLAVDEQYF.

On this clonotype: The CDR3 end shows no conserved phenylalanine or tryptophan, and so a read error is likely. The CDR3 loop reads CASRGGVGTGIEQYY. DNA of the CDR3: TGTGCCAGCAGGGGGGGTGTGGGGACAGGGATCGAGCAGTACTAC. The rearrangement links TRBV12-3 or TRBV12-4 to TRBJ2-7, with 9 bases fitting TRBD1. Trimming took 6 bases from V and 6 from J; bases not matched to a gene: 12. The CDR3 length is 15 residues.

This clonotype was counted a few times. The chain combines TRBV12-3 or TRBV12-4 with TRBJ2-1; 7 nucleotides line up with TRBD1. CDR3 size: 15 residues. Trimming cost V 6 bases and J 3 bases; bases outside gene matches: 8. Written as DNA, the CDR3 is TGTGCCAGCAGCCAGGGGGACAGCGACTACAATGAGCAGTTCTTC. As protein: CASSQGDSDYNEQFF.

This clonotype was observed a handful of times. A read error may account for a junction end that differs from germline. The chain is built from TRBV6-2 or TRBV6-3 and TRBJ1-4; the match to TRBD1 covers 7 bases. Germline CDR1 MNHEY, CDR2 SVGEGT. This CDR3 contains 12 residues. The CDR3 sequence: CASSYSSQGRLF. As DNA, the CDR3 is TGTGCCAGCAGTTACTCGTCACAGGGGCGGCTTTTT.

The V gene is TRBV6-1, the J gene TRBJ2-7; D uncertain. V was trimmed by 3 bases and J by 5 bases, leaving 11 bases between them. Germline values: CDR1 MNHNS, CDR2 SASEGT. This CDR3 spans 13 amino acids. CDR3 nucleotides: TGTGCCAGCAGTGAGTGGAGATCCGACGAGCAGTACTTC. Protein sequence: CASSEWRSDEQYF.

This clonotype showed up just a few times. J is TRBJ2-1 and V is TRBV4-1; weak D call: TRBD1 (6 bases). Trimming left V 1 base short and J 10 bases short, with 17 bases between. This CDR3 is 15 amino acids long. Germline CDR1 is MGHRA and CDR2 is YSYEKL. In DNA form, the CDR3 reads TGCGCCAGCAGCCAAGGAGCCAGGGGCTTAGGGGAGCAGTTCTTC. Protein product: CASSQGARGLGEQFF.

This clonotype was counted only a few times. The rearrangement links TRBV4-1 to TRBJ2-3; perhaps TRBD1 as D (6 bases). Germline CDR1 MGHRA, CDR2 YSYEKL. The CDR3 is 15 residues long. The ends were cut back, 5 bases at V and 3 bases at J, with 15 bases in the middle. The CDR3 loop reads CASSTRDIITDTQYF. In DNA form, the CDR3 reads TGCGCCAGCAGCACCCGGGACATCATTACAGATACGCAGTATTTT.

V gene TRBV20-1 combines with J gene TRBJ2-2, with D possibly matching TRBD1 (5 bases). V was cut by 6 bases and J by 6 bases, with 11 bases left in between. Germline V lookup: CDR1 DFQATT, CDR2 SNEGSKA (reference sequence). The CDR3 is 12 amino acids. The CDR3 sequence is CSARGHPGELFF. The CDR3 DNA reads as TGCAGTGCCCGTGGACACCCCGGGGAGCTGTTTTTT.

The V gene is TRBV12-3 or TRBV12-4, the J gene TRBJ2-7; maybe TRBD2 (6 bases). The germline V and J ends were trimmed by 2 bases and 0 bases, with 11 bases remaining between them. The CDR3 contains 15 residues. DNA of the CDR3: TGTGCCAGCAGTTTATACGGGCGGGACTCCTACGAGCAGTACTTC. Its translation is CASSLYGRDSYEQYF.

The CDR3 protein is CASSLKFGTSEENIQYF. The CDR3 coding sequence is TGTGCCAGCAGCTTAAAGTTTGGGACCTCAGAAGAGAACATTCAGTACTTC. The J gene is TRBJ2-4, the V gene TRBV7-9; D might be TRBD1 or TRBD2, each matching 5 bases. CDR3 length: 17 residues. Germline V CDR1 and CDR2: SEHNR, FQNEAQ (reference sequence). Trimming shortened V by 2 bases and J by 7 bases, and 21 bases separated the two germline ends.

There are a few counts of this clonotype. This chain connects TRBV15 to TRBJ2-7; D is possibly TRBD1 (6 bases). Germline V gene data show CDR1 as LNHNV and CDR2 as YYDKDF (reference sequence). The ends were cut back, 1 base at V and 4 bases at J, with 14 bases in the middle. The CDR3 sequence is 15 residues long. This chain's CDR3 is CATSRVGAEDYEQYF. The CDR3 DNA reads as TGTGCCACCAGCAGAGTGGGGGCAGAAGATTACGAGCAGTACTTC. Full variable domain (missing parts from reference TRBV15 and TRBJ2-7): DAMVIQNPRYQVTQFGKPVTLSCSQTLNHNVMYWYQQKSSQAPKLLFHYYDKDFNNEADTPDNFQSRRPNTSFCFLDIRSPGLGDTAMYLCATSRVGAEDYEQYFGPGTRLTVT.

This clonotype was seen repeatedly, ten times or more. The chain has TRBV7-9 and TRBJ2-5; D possibly corresponds to TRBD1 (6 bases). This CDR3 has 15 residues. Trimming took off 7 bases at V and 5 bases at J, with 20 bases between the two ends. Germline V gene data show CDR1 as SEHNR and CDR2 as FQNEAQ (reference sequence). The CDR3 reads CASTKGVGGEETQYF. The CDR3 bases are TGTGCCAGCACCAAAGGAGTAGGGGGTGAGGAGACCCAGTACTTC.

This clonotype was seen a few times. The chain employs TRBV18 and TRBJ2-2; 15 bases fit TRBD2. The germline V gene has CDR1 KGHSH and CDR2 LQKENI. This CDR3 spans 20 amino acids. V trimming: 0 bases; J trimming: 4 bases; junction bases outside the gene matches: 9. The CDR3 is CASSPPPGLAGGPFTGELFF. The CDR3 DNA sequence: TGTGCCAGCTCACCACCGCCGGGACTAGCGGGGGGTCCTTTCACCGGGGAGCTGTTTTTT.

The CDR3 DNA is TGTGCCAGCAGCTCCAGGGTTACCTCCTACGAGCAGTACTTC. It translates to CASSSRVTSYEQYF. This chain uses TRBV7-8 with TRBJ2-7; perhaps TRBD1 as D (5 bases). CDR3 length: 14 residues. The germline CDR1 and CDR2 sequences are SGHVS and FQNEAQ. V was clipped by 4 bases and J by 0 bases, with 10 bases between them.

The CDR3 here is CASSKQGYEQYF. As DNA, the CDR3 is TGTGCCAGCAGCAAACAGGGATACGAGCAGTACTTC. The chain employs TRBV7-9 and TRBJ2-7; D is perhaps TRBD1 (6 bases). From germline, CDR1 is SEHNR and CDR2 FQNEAQ (reference sequence). Trimming removed 5 bases from V and 4 bases from J, with 9 bases in between. CDR3 length equals 12 residues.

V and J are TRBV9 and TRBJ2-7, with a tentative D call TRBD1 (6 bases). CDR3 length equals 13 residues. The V gene lost 0 bases and the J gene lost 6 bases, with 10 bases spanning the gap. Germline V gene lookup returns CDR1 SGDLS and CDR2 YYNGEE. The CDR3, as DNA: TGTGCCAGCAGCGTAGGTGTAGGGGGCGAGCAGTACTTC. Protein product: CASSVGVGGEQYF. The whole variable domain, filled in from reference TRBV9 and TRBJ2-7, reads DSGVTQTPKHLITATGQRVTLRCSPRSGDLSVYWYQQSLDQGLQFLIQYYNGEERAKGNILERFSAQQFPDLHSELNLSSLELGDSALYFCASSVGVGGEQYFGPGTRLTVT.